Frequency places the clone carrying this TCR beta chain as medium-sized (0.01 to 0.1%). Its target is unknown. The read falls 3 residues short of the CDR3 end, and the missing part is taken from the germline J gene. The sample contains more than one DNA sequence encoding this CDR3. Per the germline V gene, CDR1 is ENHRY and CDR2 is SYGVKD. The CDR3 runs 13 residues. The V end was cut by 4 bases, the J end by 6 bases, with 12 bases between. Clones were sequenced by immunoSEQ multiplex PCR, and TCRdb holds only the in-frame ones, with some missing. Reported are roughly 940 clones; the ten largest clones contain roughly 17%. This sample was taken from a study of Tregs in tolerant kidney transplant recipients. Background on the study: Recipients received nonmyeloablative bone marrow transplants from related graft donors, with transient mixed chimerism. General study results and limits: Findings come from small patient numbers and require larger validation.

FACS sorting followed an approximately six-day coculture of CFSE-labeled recipient PBMCs with irradiated graft donor PBMCs. The sample here was CD4+ T cells from blood cultured with allogeneic cells, taken before the transplant. The clonotype was recovered from a human patient who received a combined kidney and bone marrow transplant. The chain carries TRBV10-3 and TRBJ1-1, with a possible D match to TRBD1 (5 bases). The DNA read from the CDR3 is TGTGCCATCAGTGGGCGGGGGGGGTCTGAA. This translates into CAISGRGGSE. The CDR3 in full is CAISGRGGSEAFF.